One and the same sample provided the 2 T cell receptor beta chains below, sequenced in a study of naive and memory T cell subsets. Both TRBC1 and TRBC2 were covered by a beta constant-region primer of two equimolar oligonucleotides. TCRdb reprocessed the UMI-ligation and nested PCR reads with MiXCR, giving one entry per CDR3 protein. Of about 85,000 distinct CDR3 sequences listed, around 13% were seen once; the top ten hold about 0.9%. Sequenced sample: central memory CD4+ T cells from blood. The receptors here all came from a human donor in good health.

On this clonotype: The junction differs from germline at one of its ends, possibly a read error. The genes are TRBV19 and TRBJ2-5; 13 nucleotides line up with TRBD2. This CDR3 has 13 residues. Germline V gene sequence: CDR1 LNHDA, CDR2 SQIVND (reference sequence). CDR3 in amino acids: CASSTGLAGPSHF. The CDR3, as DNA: TGTGCCAGTAGTACGGGACTAGCGGGGCCCAGTCACTTC.

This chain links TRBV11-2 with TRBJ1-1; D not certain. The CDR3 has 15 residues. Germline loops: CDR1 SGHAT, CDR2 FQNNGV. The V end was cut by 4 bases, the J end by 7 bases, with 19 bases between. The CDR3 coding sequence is TGTGCCAGCAGCTCCTTACGTTCAGTGGGATATGAAGCTTTCTTT. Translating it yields CASSSLRSVGYEAFF.